The entry that follows covers one T cell receptor (beta chain) sequence. These data are taken from a study of shared clonotypes between healthy human individuals. Study background: Per donor, three plates held CD4 naive cells, three held CD4 memory, two held CD8 naive and one held CD8 memory.

The germline V gene encodes CDR1 SNHLY and CDR2 FYNNEI. V was trimmed by 5 bases and J by 5 bases, leaving 12 bases between them. The CDR3 covers 13 residues. Some clones are missing from TCRdb's copy, which holds only in-frame ones; the method was immunoSEQ multiplex PCR. The sample contains around 2,000,000 clones, about 94% of which appear only once. Naivety among CD8 cells was defined by CD45RO negativity and positive CCR7 selection, thereby excluding terminally differentiated effector memory CD45RA+ cells. Sequencing was performed on naive CD8+ T cells sorted from blood. This TCR came from a man between 18 and 29 years old in good health. The genes are TRBV2 and TRBJ2-5; D is possibly TRBD1 (6 bases). CDR3 sequence (DNA): TGTGCCAGCAGTACGGACAGCCGCGAGACCCAGTACTTC. Protein product: CASSTDSRETQYF. The full variable domain, its missing parts supplied by reference TRBV2 and TRBJ2-5, is EPEVTQTPSHQVTQMGQEVILRCVPISNHLYFYWYRQILGQKVEFLVSFYNNEISEKSEIFDDQFSVERPDGSNFTLKIRSTKLEDSAMYFCASSTDSRETQYFGPGTRLLVL.